This T cell receptor (beta chain) is from a study of T cells in localized non-small cell lung cancer. Repertoires were generated with immunoSEQ multiplex PCR, while TCRdb's copy carries only in-frame clones and drops some. This repertoire shows 40,000 to 55,000 clones, roughly 80% found once; its top ten account for roughly 4%. This clone was found once. The receptor was isolated from a woman aged 40-70 years with stage II lung adenocarcinoma. The source was PBMCs, collected before any cancer treatment.

The CDR3 sequence: CASSLRDRASYEQYF. DNA for the CDR3: TGTGCCAGCAGCCTCCGGGACAGGGCATCCTACGAGCAGTACTTC. The rearrangement links TRBV6-6 to TRBJ2-7; 9 nucleotides align to TRBD1. J lost 1 base, V lost 6 bases, and 7 bases had no gene match. Per germline, CDR1 MNHNY and CDR2 SVGAGI (reference sequence). This CDR3 is built from 15 residues.